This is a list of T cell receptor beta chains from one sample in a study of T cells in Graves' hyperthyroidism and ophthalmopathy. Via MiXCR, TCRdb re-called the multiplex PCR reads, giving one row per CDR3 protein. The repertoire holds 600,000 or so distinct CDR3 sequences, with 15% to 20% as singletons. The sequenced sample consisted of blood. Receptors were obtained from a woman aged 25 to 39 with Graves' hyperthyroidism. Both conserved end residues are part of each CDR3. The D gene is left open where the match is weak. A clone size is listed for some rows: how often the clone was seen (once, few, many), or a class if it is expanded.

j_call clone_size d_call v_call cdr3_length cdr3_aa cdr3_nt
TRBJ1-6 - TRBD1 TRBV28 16 CASSLSTTGVIAPLHF TGTGCCAGCAGTTTGTCTACAACAGGGGTAATTGCACCCCTCCACTTT
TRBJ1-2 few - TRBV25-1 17 CASSSMGAGVGNYGYTF TGTGCCAGCTCGAGCATGGGGGCGGGAGTCGGTAACTATGGCTACACCTTC
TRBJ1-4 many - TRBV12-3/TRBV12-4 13 CASSPEDLEKLFF TGTGCCAGCAGTCCAGAGGACCTAGAAAAACTGTTTTTT
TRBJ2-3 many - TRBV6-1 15 CASSKRRARPDTQYF TGTGCCAGCAGTAAACGGAGAGCGAGGCCAGATACGCAGTATTTT
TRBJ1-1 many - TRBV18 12 CASSPSAEGAFF TGTGCCAGCTCACCGTCTGCTGAAGGCGCTTTCTTT
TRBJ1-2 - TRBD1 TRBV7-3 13 CASSGTGEEGYTF TGTGCCAGCAGCGGAACAGGGGAGGAAGGCTACACCTTC
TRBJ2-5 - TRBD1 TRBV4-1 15 CASSHPPGGQETQYF TGCGCCAGCAGCCACCCGCCAGGGGGCCAAGAGACCCAGTACTTC
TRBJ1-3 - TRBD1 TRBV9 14 CASSVAQGTDTIYF TGTGCCAGCAGCGTAGCACAGGGGACGGACACCATATATTTT
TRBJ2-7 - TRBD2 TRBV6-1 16 CASSPIAGGGIGEQYF TGTGCCAGCAGTCCCATAGCGGGAGGGGGTATTGGCGAGCAGTACTTC
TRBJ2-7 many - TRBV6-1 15 CASSYEGISPGEQYF TGTGCCAGCAGTTACGAAGGGATCTCCCCGGGCGAGCAGTACTTC
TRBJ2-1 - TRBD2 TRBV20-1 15 CSARTSGPRGDEQFF TGCAGTGCTAGGACTAGCGGACCCCGGGGGGATGAGCAGTTCTTC
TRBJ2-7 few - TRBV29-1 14 CSVGGRGTTGEQYF TGCAGCGTTGGAGGGAGAGGAACCACCGGAGAGCAGTACTTC
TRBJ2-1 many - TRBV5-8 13 CASSEPLGDEQFF TGTGCCAGCAGCGAACCGCTTGGGGATGAGCAGTTCTTC
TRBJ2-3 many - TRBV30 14 CAWSSEGSTDTQYF TGTGCCTGGAGTTCGGAGGGAAGCACAGATACGCAGTATTTT
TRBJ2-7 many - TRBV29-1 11 CSGAYSYEQYF TGCAGCGGGGCATACAGCTACGAGCAGTACTTC